The sequence of this TCR beta chain was determined in a study of cytomegalovirus exposure and HLA in healthy donors. PCR amplification relied on 60 Vbeta primers (plus 13 Jbeta primers). TCRdb's copy holds only in-frame clones and misses some; the assay was immunoSEQ multiplex PCR. The sample table sets out roughly 76,000 clones. Germline CDR1 and CDR2: KGHSH and LQKENI. This CDR3 contains 16 residues. Unmatched junction bases numbered 6, after V lost 0 bases and J lost 2 bases. This sequence joins TRBV18 and TRBJ1-1; the match to TRBD1 covers 7 bases. This TCR was recovered from a female donor in good health and CMV-seropositive. The sequenced sample was PBMCs. The CDR3 region is CASSPPSGQSNTEAFF. In DNA form, the CDR3 reads TGTGCCAGCTCACCACCGTCGGGACAGAGTAACACTGAAGCTTTCTTT.